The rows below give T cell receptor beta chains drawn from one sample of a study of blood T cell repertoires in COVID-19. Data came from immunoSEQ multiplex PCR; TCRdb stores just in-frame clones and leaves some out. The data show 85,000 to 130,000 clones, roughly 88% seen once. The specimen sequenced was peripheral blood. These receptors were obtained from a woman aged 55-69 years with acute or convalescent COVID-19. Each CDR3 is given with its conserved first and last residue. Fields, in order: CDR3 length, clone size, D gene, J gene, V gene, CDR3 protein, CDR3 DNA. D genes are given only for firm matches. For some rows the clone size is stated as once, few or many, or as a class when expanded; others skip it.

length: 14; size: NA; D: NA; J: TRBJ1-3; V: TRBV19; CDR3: CASSIVAGRNTIYF; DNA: TGTGCCAGTAGTATAGTGGCAGGTCGAAACACCATATATTTT
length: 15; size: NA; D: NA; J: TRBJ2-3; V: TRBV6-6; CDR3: CASLAPRRGLDTQYF; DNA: TGTGCCAGCTTAGCCCCCAGGAGGGGCTTAGATACGCAGTATTTT
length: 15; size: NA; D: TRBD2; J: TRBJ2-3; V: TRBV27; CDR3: CASSFGLAGADTQYF; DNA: TGTGCCAGCAGTTTTGGACTAGCGGGAGCAGATACGCAGTATTTT
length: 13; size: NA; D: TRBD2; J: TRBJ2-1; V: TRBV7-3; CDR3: CASSRSGNSEQFF; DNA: TGTGCCAGCAGCCGCAGCGGGAACAGTGAGCAGTTCTTC
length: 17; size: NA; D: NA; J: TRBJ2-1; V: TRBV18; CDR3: CASSPYSSHSPHNEQFF; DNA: TGTGCCAGCTCACCATACTCGTCCCATAGCCCCCACAATGAGCAGTTCTTC
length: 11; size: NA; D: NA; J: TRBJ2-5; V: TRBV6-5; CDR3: CASSYRQTQYF; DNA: TGTGCCAGCTCCTACAGGCAGACCCAGTACTTC
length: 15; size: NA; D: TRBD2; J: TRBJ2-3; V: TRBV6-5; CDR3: CASSTRAGTTDTQYF; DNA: TGTGCCAGCAGTACTAGAGCGGGAACCACAGATACGCAGTATTTT
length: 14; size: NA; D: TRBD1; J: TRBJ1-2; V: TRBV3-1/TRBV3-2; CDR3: CASSRQGGGYGYTF; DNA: TGTGCCAGCAGTCGACAGGGCGGCGGCTATGGCTACACCTTC
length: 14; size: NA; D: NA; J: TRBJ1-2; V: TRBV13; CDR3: CASSLRAGKQSYTF; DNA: TGTGCCAGCAGCTTACGTGCAGGCAAGCAAAGCTACACCTTC
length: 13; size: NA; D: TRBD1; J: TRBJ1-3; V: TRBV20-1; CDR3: CSASKGAENTIYF; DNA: TGCAGTGCTAGTAAGGGGGCGGAAAACACCATATATTTT
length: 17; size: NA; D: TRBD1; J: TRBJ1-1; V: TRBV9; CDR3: CASSVGEQGAGNTEAFF; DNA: TGTGCCAGCAGCGTAGGGGAGCAGGGGGCCGGGAACACTGAAGCTTTCTTT
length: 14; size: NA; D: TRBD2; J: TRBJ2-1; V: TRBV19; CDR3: CASSSGLAGNEQFF; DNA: TGTGCCAGTAGTAGTGGGTTAGCGGGGAATGAGCAGTTCTTC
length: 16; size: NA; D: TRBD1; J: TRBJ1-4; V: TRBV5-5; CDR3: CASSRAGTGNHEKLFF; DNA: TGTGCCAGCAGCCGGGCCGGGACAGGGAATCATGAAAAACTGTTTTTT
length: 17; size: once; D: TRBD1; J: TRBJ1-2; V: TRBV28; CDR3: CASSFAPPGQTYYGYTF; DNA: TGTGCCAGCAGTTTCGCGCCACCGGGACAGACCTACTATGGCTACACCTTC
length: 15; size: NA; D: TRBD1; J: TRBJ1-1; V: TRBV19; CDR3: CASTLSNTGDTEAFF; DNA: TGTGCCAGTACCCTTTCGAATACAGGGGACACTGAAGCTTTCTTT
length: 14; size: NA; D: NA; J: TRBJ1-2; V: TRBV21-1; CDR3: CASSTGQGDGGYTF; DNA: TGTGCCAGCAGCACCGGACAGGGGGATGGTGGCTACACCTTC
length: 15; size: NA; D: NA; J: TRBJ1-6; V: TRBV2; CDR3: CASSPDMGGNSPLHF; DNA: TGTGCCAGCAGTCCCGACATGGGCGGGAATTCACCCCTCCACTTT
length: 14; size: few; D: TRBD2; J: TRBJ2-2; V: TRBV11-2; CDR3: CASSSYSGTGELFF; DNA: TGTGCCAGCAGCTCTTATAGCGGGACCGGGGAGCTGTTTTTT
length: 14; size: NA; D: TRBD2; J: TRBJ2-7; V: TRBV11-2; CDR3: CASSLRDYLDEQYF; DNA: TGTGCCAGCAGTCTCCGGGACTACCTGGATGAGCAGTACTTC
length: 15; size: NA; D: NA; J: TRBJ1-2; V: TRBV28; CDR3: CASSFWGQGAERDTF; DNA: NA
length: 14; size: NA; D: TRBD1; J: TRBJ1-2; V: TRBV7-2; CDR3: CASSRTDRVSGYTF; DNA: TGTGCCAGCAGCCGCACCGACAGGGTGTCTGGCTACACCTTC
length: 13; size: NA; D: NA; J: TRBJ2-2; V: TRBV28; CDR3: CASSLSSTGELFF; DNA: TGTGCCAGCAGTTTATCTTCCACCGGGGAGCTGTTTTTT
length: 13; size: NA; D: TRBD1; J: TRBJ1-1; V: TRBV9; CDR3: CASSGQGFGEAFF; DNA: TGTGCCAGCAGCGGACAGGGATTTGGGGAAGCTTTCTTT
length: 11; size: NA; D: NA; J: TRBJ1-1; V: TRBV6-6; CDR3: CASSPNTEAFF; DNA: TGTGCCAGCAGTCCTAACACTGAAGCTTTCTTT
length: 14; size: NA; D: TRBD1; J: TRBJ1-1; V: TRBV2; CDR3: CASSAPDRVTNAFF; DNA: TGTGCCAGCAGCGCCCCCGACAGGGTAACCAACGCTTTCTTT
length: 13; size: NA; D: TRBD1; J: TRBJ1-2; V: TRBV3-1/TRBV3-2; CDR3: CASSQNRGGGYTF; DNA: TGTGCCAGCAGCCAGAACAGGGGTGGAGGCTACACCTTC
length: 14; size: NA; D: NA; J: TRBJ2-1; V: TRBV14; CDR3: CASSQEGAVNEQFF; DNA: TGTGCCAGCAGCCAAGAAGGGGCCGTGAATGAGCAGTTCTTC
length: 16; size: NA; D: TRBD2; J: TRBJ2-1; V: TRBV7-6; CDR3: CASSLGTSGSRDEQFF; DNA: TGTGCCAGCAGCTTAGGGACTAGCGGGAGTAGGGATGAGCAGTTCTTC
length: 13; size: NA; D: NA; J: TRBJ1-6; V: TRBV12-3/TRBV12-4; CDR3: CASSLRQNSPLHF; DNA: TGTGCCAGCAGTTTAAGACAGAATTCACCCCTCCACTTT